This T cell receptor (beta chain) was documented in a study of blood T cell repertoires in COVID-19. Study background: Sources were T cells, B-cell-depleted T cells, or PBMCs; the material itself was cDNA or gDNA.

In the original workflow: Cell counts per sample came from amplifying reference gene primers. Produced via immunoSEQ multiplex PCR; TCRdb's table is partial and in-frame only. D and trimming come from the DNA, and the V and J calls and clone size come from that table. The sample lists roughly 140,000 clones; approximately 90% were seen once. Germline CDR1 and CDR2: SGHRS and YFSETQ. Trimming at V came to 3 bases and at J to 2 bases, leaving 10 bases not matched to a gene. CDR3 size: 19 residues. The TCR was taken from a woman aged 55 to 70 with active COVID-19. The chain uses TRBV5-1 and TRBJ2-2; 13 bases align to TRBD2. Sequencing used peripheral blood. CDR3 protein: CASSSGPPGLAGNTGELFF. CDR3 sequence (DNA): TGCGCCAGCAGCTCGGGCCCACCGGGACTAGCGGGAAACACCGGGGAGCTGTTTTTT.